This is a list of T cell receptor beta chains from one sample in a study of blood T cell repertoires in COVID-19. TCRdb's copy holds only in-frame clones and misses some; the assay was immunoSEQ multiplex PCR. The data contain 150,000 to 200,000 clones, approximately 87% of them singletons. Sequenced material: peripheral blood. These receptors were obtained from a woman between 65 and 79 years old with acute or convalescent COVID-19. CDR3s include the opening cysteine and the closing phenylalanine or tryptophan. The D gene is left open where the match is weak.

>TRBV2|TRBJ1-6|TRBD1
CASTPGQVRNSPLHF
>TRBV7-3|TRBJ2-3|-
CASSLVVGGSDTQYF
>TRBV12-3/TRBV12-4|TRBJ2-5|TRBD1
CASRVQGWETQYF
>TRBV5-5|TRBJ1-1|-
CASSIITGTPTRGEAFF
>TRBV5-4|TRBJ2-3|TRBD2
CASSLWVAGGPSTDTQYF
>TRBV18|TRBJ2-5|TRBD1
CASSPGQKETQYF
>TRBV12-5|TRBJ1-6|TRBD1
CASGITGGSYNSPLHF
>TRBV19|TRBJ2-1|TRBD2
CASSMGLAGVGYNEQFF
>TRBV7-2|TRBJ1-3|TRBD1
CASSLSGGGVGNTIYF
>TRBV5-5|TRBJ2-3|TRBD1
CASSGYGTALLDTQYF
>TRBV10-3|TRBJ1-5|-
CAISADIQPQHF
>TRBV14|TRBJ1-4|TRBD1
CASSHPETGVLNEKLFF
>TRBV5-1|TRBJ1-1|-
CASSLGTLEGKTEAFF